These T cell receptor beta chains were read from a single sample in a study of blood T cell repertoires in COVID-19. The table came from immunoSEQ multiplex PCR; TCRdb's copy has only in-frame clones and leaves some out. This table holds roughly 170,000 clones, more than 80% found once. The sample taken for sequencing was peripheral blood. These receptors were taken from a human donor in a cohort sampled during active COVID-19. Each CDR3 is given with its conserved first and last residue. A D gene is named only where the DNA matches it firmly. Clone size is stated in some rows and not others, as once, few, many or a class when expanded.

abundance: -
j_gene: TRBJ1-6
v_gene: TRBV7-9
d_gene: -
CDR3aa: CASSQTGSYNSPLHF
CDR3nt: TGTGCCAGCAGCCAAACAGGCTCCTATAATTCACCCCTCCACTTT

abundance: -
j_gene: TRBJ2-5
v_gene: TRBV3-1/TRBV3-2
d_gene: TRBD1
CDR3aa: CASSQTGVQETQYF
CDR3nt: TGTGCCAGCAGCCAGACAGGGGTCCAAGAGACCCAGTACTTC

abundance: few
j_gene: TRBJ1-2
v_gene: TRBV3-1/TRBV3-2
d_gene: -
CDR3aa: CASSQDDLYSRVGYGYTF
CDR3nt: TGTGCCAGCAGCCAAGACGATCTTTATTCCAGGGTAGGCTATGGCTACACCTTC

abundance: -
j_gene: TRBJ1-2
v_gene: TRBV6-5
d_gene: TRBD1
CDR3aa: CASSYSEGAKGYTF
CDR3nt: TGTGCCAGCAGTTACTCTGAGGGGGCGAAGGGCTACACCTTC

abundance: -
j_gene: TRBJ1-1
v_gene: TRBV5-1
d_gene: TRBD1
CDR3aa: CASSVTGDAEGEAFF
CDR3nt: TGCGCCAGCAGCGTTACAGGGGATGCGGAGGGAGAAGCTTTCTTT

abundance: -
j_gene: TRBJ2-2
v_gene: TRBV5-1
d_gene: -
CDR3aa: CASSLLSNTGELFF
CDR3nt: TGCGCCAGCAGCTTGTTATCGAACACCGGGGAGCTGTTTTTT

abundance: -
j_gene: TRBJ2-2
v_gene: TRBV11-3
d_gene: -
CDR3aa: CASSLCQRVTCNTGELFF
CDR3nt: TGTGCCAGCAGCTTATGCCAGCGGGTGACGTGCAACACCGGGGAGCTGTTTTTT

abundance: -
j_gene: TRBJ2-1
v_gene: TRBV2
d_gene: -
CDR3aa: CASSEVLAQNNEQFF
CDR3nt: TGTGCCAGCAGTGAAGTTCTAGCCCAAAACAATGAGCAGTTCTTC

abundance: -
j_gene: TRBJ2-3
v_gene: TRBV10-3
d_gene: TRBD2
CDR3aa: CAISPGLVVAPQYF
CDR3nt: TGTGCCATCAGTCCGGGACTAGTGGTTGCTCCGCAGTATTTT

abundance: -
j_gene: TRBJ2-7
v_gene: TRBV11-3
d_gene: -
CDR3aa: CASSLRQGGLEEQYF
CDR3nt: TGTGCCAGCAGCTTACGACAAGGAGGACTGGAAGAGCAGTACTTC

abundance: -
j_gene: TRBJ2-1
v_gene: TRBV4-1
d_gene: -
CDR3aa: CASSQSGAGINEQFF
CDR3nt: TGCGCCAGCAGCCAATCAGGTGCGGGGATCAATGAGCAGTTCTTC

abundance: -
j_gene: TRBJ2-2
v_gene: TRBV29-1
d_gene: -
CDR3aa: CSVEGTGSSGELFF
CDR3nt: TGCAGCGTTGAAGGGACTGGCTCGAGCGGGGAGCTGTTTTTT

abundance: few
j_gene: TRBJ1-2
v_gene: TRBV5-1
d_gene: -
CDR3aa: CASSPGREYGYGYTF
CDR3nt: TGCGCCAGCAGCCCGGGGAGGGAATACGGCTATGGCTACACCTTC

abundance: -
j_gene: TRBJ1-3
v_gene: TRBV19
d_gene: -
CDR3aa: CASRDGLQGNTIYF
CDR3nt: TGTGCCAGTAGGGATGGTCTACAGGGAAACACCATATATTTT

abundance: few
j_gene: TRBJ1-3
v_gene: TRBV7-6
d_gene: -
CDR3aa: CASSAAQGRENTIYF
CDR3nt: TGTGCCAGCAGCGCAGCACAGGGTCGCGAAAACACCATATATTTT

abundance: -
j_gene: TRBJ1-2
v_gene: TRBV30
d_gene: TRBD1
CDR3aa: CAWRTTGGGYTF
CDR3nt: TGTGCCTGGAGAACCACAGGGGGTGGCTACACCTTC

abundance: -
j_gene: TRBJ2-5
v_gene: TRBV6-2/TRBV6-3
d_gene: -
CDR3aa: CASSYYPRADLQETQYF
CDR3nt: TGTGCCAGCAGTTATTACCCCCGAGCGGACCTACAAGAGACCCAGTACTTC

abundance: -
j_gene: TRBJ1-1
v_gene: TRBV29-1
d_gene: -
CDR3aa: CSVEWRLNTEAFF
CDR3nt: TGCAGCGTTGAGTGGAGACTGAACACTGAAGCTTTCTTT

abundance: -
j_gene: TRBJ1-5
v_gene: TRBV19
d_gene: TRBD1
CDR3aa: CASSIGLGQGEISNQPQHF
CDR3nt: TGTGCCAGTAGTATCGGGCTGGGACAGGGGGAAATTAGCAATCAGCCCCAGCATTTT

abundance: -
j_gene: TRBJ1-5
v_gene: TRBV7-3
d_gene: -
CDR3aa: CASSLSEGSPQHF
CDR3nt: TGTGCCAGCAGCTTATCCGAGGGTTCTCCCCAGCATTTT

abundance: -
j_gene: TRBJ1-1
v_gene: TRBV27
d_gene: -
CDR3aa: CASSLDGRREAFF
CDR3nt: TGTGCCAGCAGTCTGGACGGCCGGAGGGAAGCTTTCTTT

abundance: -
j_gene: TRBJ2-1
v_gene: TRBV3-1/TRBV3-2
d_gene: TRBD2
CDR3aa: CASSQDLRGNNEQFF
CDR3nt: TGTGCCAGCAGCCAAGACTTGCGGGGGAACAATGAGCAGTTCTTC

abundance: -
j_gene: TRBJ2-5
v_gene: TRBV3-1/TRBV3-2
d_gene: -
CDR3aa: CASSPGTPQETQYF
CDR3nt: TGTGCCAGCAGCCCCGGGACTCCACAAGAGACCCAGTACTTC

abundance: -
j_gene: TRBJ2-2
v_gene: TRBV5-1
d_gene: -
CDR3aa: CASSLADTYNTGELFF
CDR3nt: TGCGCCAGCAGCTTGGCAGATACATATAACACCGGGGAGCTGTTTTTT

abundance: -
j_gene: TRBJ2-7
v_gene: TRBV30
d_gene: TRBD2
CDR3aa: CAWNPFGGAGYEQYF
CDR3nt: TGTGCCTGGAACCCTTTCGGGGGGGCGGGTTACGAGCAGTACTTC

abundance: -
j_gene: TRBJ2-7
v_gene: TRBV27
d_gene: TRBD2
CDR3aa: CASSLSSGGHYEQYF
CDR3nt: TGTGCCAGCAGTTTAAGCAGCGGGGGGCATTACGAGCAGTACTTC

abundance: -
j_gene: TRBJ2-5
v_gene: TRBV6-1
d_gene: TRBD1
CDR3aa: CASSEATGDRGRRETQYF
CDR3nt: TGTGCCAGCAGTGAAGCGACTGGGGACAGGGGGCGCAGAGAGACCCAGTACTTC

abundance: once
j_gene: TRBJ2-5
v_gene: TRBV29-1
d_gene: -
CDR3aa: CSVETGNQETQYF
CDR3nt: TGCAGCGTTGAGACGGGGAATCAAGAGACCCAGTACTTC

abundance: -
j_gene: TRBJ1-1
v_gene: TRBV2
d_gene: -
CDR3aa: CASSLNTEAFF
CDR3nt: TGTGCCAGCAGTCTTAACACTGAAGCTTTCTTT

abundance: -
j_gene: TRBJ2-3
v_gene: TRBV3-1/TRBV3-2
d_gene: TRBD2
CDR3aa: CASSPGTSGYTQYF
CDR3nt: TGTGCCAGCAGCCCCGGGACTAGCGGTTATACGCAGTATTTT

abundance: -
j_gene: TRBJ2-7
v_gene: TRBV6-2/TRBV6-3
d_gene: TRBD1
CDR3aa: CASSSEDRGTEQYF
CDR3nt: TGTGCCAGCAGTTCCGAGGACAGGGGGACGGAGCAGTACTTC

abundance: -
j_gene: TRBJ2-7
v_gene: TRBV5-1
d_gene: TRBD2
CDR3aa: CASSIYAAGESYEQYF
CDR3nt: TGCGCCAGCAGCATTTACGCAGCGGGGGAATCCTACGAGCAGTACTTC

abundance: -
j_gene: TRBJ2-7
v_gene: TRBV2
d_gene: TRBD2
CDR3aa: CASSEGLAGGLNYEQYF
CDR3nt: TGTGCCAGCAGTGAAGGACTAGCGGGGGGGCTGAACTACGAGCAGTACTTC

abundance: -
j_gene: TRBJ2-1
v_gene: TRBV7-3
d_gene: -
CDR3aa: CASSLADSDEQFF
CDR3nt: TGTGCCAGCAGCTTAGCCGACAGTGATGAGCAGTTCTTC

abundance: -
j_gene: TRBJ2-1
v_gene: TRBV7-9
d_gene: -
CDR3aa: CASSLKTGDYLSYNEQFF
CDR3nt: TGTGCCAGCAGCCTGAAGACAGGGGACTATCTCTCCTACAATGAGCAGTTCTTC

abundance: -
j_gene: TRBJ2-7
v_gene: TRBV6-1
d_gene: -
CDR3aa: CASSEADSLVFYEQYF
CDR3nt: TGTGCCAGCAGTGAAGCGGACAGCTTAGTGTTCTACGAGCAGTACTTC

abundance: few
j_gene: TRBJ1-6
v_gene: TRBV2
d_gene: -
CDR3aa: CASSDRGNSPLHF
CDR3nt: TGTGCCAGCAGTGACCGGGGTAATTCACCCCTCCACTTT

abundance: -
j_gene: TRBJ2-5
v_gene: TRBV4-1
d_gene: -
CDR3aa: CASSQVSQETQYF
CDR3nt: TGCGCCAGCAGCCAAGTGAGCCAAGAGACCCAGTACTTC

abundance: -
j_gene: TRBJ2-5
v_gene: TRBV24-1
d_gene: TRBD1
CDR3aa: CATSDATGQETQYF
CDR3nt: TGTGCCACCAGTGATGCGACAGGGCAAGAGACCCAGTACTTC

abundance: -
j_gene: TRBJ1-1
v_gene: TRBV3-1/TRBV3-2
d_gene: -
CDR3aa: CASSQGGAEDTEAFF
CDR3nt: TGTGCCAGCAGCCAAGGGGGCGCTGAGGACACTGAAGCTTTCTTT

abundance: once
j_gene: TRBJ2-3
v_gene: TRBV11-2
d_gene: TRBD2
CDR3aa: CASSLRLAGLTDTQYF
CDR3nt: TGTGCCAGCAGCCTGAGACTAGCGGGGCTCACAGATACGCAGTATTTT

abundance: -
j_gene: TRBJ2-7
v_gene: TRBV20-1
d_gene: TRBD1
CDR3aa: CSASGTGGRQHEQYF
CDR3nt: TGCAGTGCTAGTGGGACAGGGGGCCGGCAGCACGAGCAGTACTTC

abundance: -
j_gene: TRBJ1-1
v_gene: TRBV2
d_gene: TRBD1
CDR3aa: CASSNRGQGTEAFF
CDR3nt: TGTGCCAGCAGTAACAGGGGGCAGGGTACTGAAGCTTTCTTT

abundance: -
j_gene: TRBJ2-2
v_gene: TRBV7-3
d_gene: TRBD1
CDR3aa: CASSSHRGKDTGELFF
CDR3nt: TGTGCCAGCAGCTCCCACAGGGGGAAGGACACCGGGGAGCTGTTTTTT

abundance: once
j_gene: TRBJ1-1
v_gene: TRBV5-1
d_gene: -
CDR3aa: CASSLQVEAEAFF
CDR3nt: TGCGCCAGCAGCTTGCAAGTGGAGGCTGAAGCTTTCTTT

abundance: few
j_gene: TRBJ1-2
v_gene: TRBV27
d_gene: TRBD1
CDR3aa: CASSSMPTTGNYGYTF
CDR3nt: TGTGCCAGCAGTTCAATGCCCACGACAGGGAACTATGGCTACACCTTC

abundance: -
j_gene: TRBJ1-1
v_gene: TRBV12-3/TRBV12-4
d_gene: TRBD1
CDR3aa: CASWTGDEAFF
CDR3nt: TGTGCCAGCTGGACAGGGGATGAAGCTTTCTTT

abundance: -
j_gene: TRBJ2-1
v_gene: TRBV7-8
d_gene: TRBD2
CDR3aa: CASSPGLAGEGEQFF
CDR3nt: TGTGCCAGCAGCCCCGGACTAGCGGGGGAGGGTGAGCAGTTCTTC

abundance: -
j_gene: TRBJ1-1
v_gene: TRBV6-4
d_gene: -
CDR3aa: CASSPGVGGTEAFF
CDR3nt: TGTGCCAGCAGCCCCGGGGTGGGGGGGACTGAAGCTTTCTTT